The 3 T cell receptor beta chains presented below share a single source sample, sequenced in a study of shared clonotypes between healthy human individuals. The protocol was immunoSEQ multiplex PCR, while the TCRdb copy is restricted to in-frame clones and leaves out a portion. The repertoire holds 550,000 to 800,000 clones, with around 90% as singletons. Input material: memory CD8+ T cells from PBMCs. Subset defined: CD45RO+ cells pooled with CCR7-negative TemRA cells. These receptors were collected from a man aged 18 to 29 in good health. Some clones in this sample may be carry-over from other donors' samples.

J is TRBJ2-1 and V is TRBV7-8; D uncertain. This CDR3 is 14 amino acids long. Germline assignment: CDR1 SGHVS and CDR2 FQNEAQ. Trimming took off 4 bases at V and 2 bases at J, with 9 bases between the two ends. CDR3 region: CASSSWGPYNEQFF. CDR3 sequence (DNA): TGTGCCAGCAGCTCCTGGGGTCCCTACAATGAGCAGTTCTTC.

V and J are TRBV4-2 and TRBJ1-1; D may be TRBD1 (5 bases). The CDR3 is 15 amino acids. Germline values: CDR1 LGHNA, CDR2 YNFKEQ. V lost 0 bases to trimming and J lost 0 bases, with 8 bases between them. The CDR3, as DNA: TGTGCCAGCAGCCAAGAGGGGGGAATGAACACTGAAGCTTTCTTT. Protein product: CASSQEGGMNTEAFF.

The chain couples TRBV7-2 to TRBJ2-1, with D perhaps being TRBD1 or TRBD2 (5 bases each). Trimming shortened V by 5 bases and J by 2 bases, and 13 bases separated the two germline ends. This CDR3 contains 15 residues. Germline loops: CDR1 SGHTA, CDR2 FQGNSA. CDR3 sequence reads: CASSVTGPTYNEQFF. CDR3 nucleotides: TGTGCCAGCAGCGTGACGGGGCCAACCTACAATGAGCAGTTCTTC.